Described below is a single TCR beta chain sequence and its context. Its specificity is unknown. These data belong to a study of blood T cells in healthy people across ages. Notes on the study in general: A strong correlation was found between TCR beta diversity and the percentage of naive T cells. Long-lived donors exceeded aged donors in naive CD4+ cells and diversity.

A minimum of 6 micrograms of total RNA was extracted per sample. A J-beta primer mix and a sample-barcoded 5' primer were used in a second PCR of roughly 7 to 12 cycles. Any given sample supplied a minimum of 3 million CDR3-containing paired-end reads. TCRdb ran MiXCR on the 5' RACE reads and lists one entry per CDR3 protein. The profile shows roughly 800,000 distinct CDR3 sequences, around 34% of them singletons. V was pared by 5 bases and J by 0 bases, with 7 bases of the junction left unmatched. The V gene's germline CDR1 is SEHNR and CDR2 FQNEAQ (reference sequence). The CDR3 is made up of 17 amino acids.

Sequencing was done on a sample of blood. This clonotype originated in a man younger than 30 in good health. This sequence joins TRBV7-9 and TRBJ2-6; TRBD1 matches 7 bases. The CDR3: CASSIRDSLSGANVLTF. DNA of the CDR3: TGTGCCAGCAGCATTCGGGACAGCCTCTCTGGGGCCAACGTCCTGACTTTC.